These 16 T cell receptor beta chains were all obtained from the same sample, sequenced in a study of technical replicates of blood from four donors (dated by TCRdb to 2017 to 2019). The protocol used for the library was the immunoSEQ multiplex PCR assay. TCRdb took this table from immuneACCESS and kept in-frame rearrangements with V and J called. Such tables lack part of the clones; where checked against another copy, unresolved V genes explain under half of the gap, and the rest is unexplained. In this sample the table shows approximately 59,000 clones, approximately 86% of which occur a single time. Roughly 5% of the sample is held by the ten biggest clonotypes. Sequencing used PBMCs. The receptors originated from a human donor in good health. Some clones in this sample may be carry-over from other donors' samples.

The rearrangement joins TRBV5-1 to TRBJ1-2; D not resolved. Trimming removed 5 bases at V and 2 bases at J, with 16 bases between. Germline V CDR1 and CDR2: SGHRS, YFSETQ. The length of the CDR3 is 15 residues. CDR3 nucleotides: TGCGCCAGCAGTTATAACACGAATATGAACTATGGCTACACCTTC. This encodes CASSYNTNMNYGYTF. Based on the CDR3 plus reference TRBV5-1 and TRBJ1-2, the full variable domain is KAGVTQTPRYLIKTRGQQVTLSCSPISGHRSVSWYQQTPGQGLQFLFEYFSETQRNKGNFPGRFSGRQFSNSRSEMNVSTLELGDSALYLCASSYNTNMNYGYTFGSGTRLTVV.

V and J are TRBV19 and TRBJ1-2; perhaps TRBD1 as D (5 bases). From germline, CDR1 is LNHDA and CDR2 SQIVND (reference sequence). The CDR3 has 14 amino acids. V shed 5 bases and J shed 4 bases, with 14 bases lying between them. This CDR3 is CASSASRQPYGYTF. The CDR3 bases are TGTGCCAGTAGTGCCTCCCGACAGCCCTATGGCTACACCTTC.

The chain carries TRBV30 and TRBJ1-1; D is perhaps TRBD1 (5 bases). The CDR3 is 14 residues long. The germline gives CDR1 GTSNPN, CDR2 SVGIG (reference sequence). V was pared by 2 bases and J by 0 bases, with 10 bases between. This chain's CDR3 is CAWSQGLMNTEAFF. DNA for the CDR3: TGTGCCTGGAGTCAGGGTCTAATGAACACTGAAGCTTTCTTT.

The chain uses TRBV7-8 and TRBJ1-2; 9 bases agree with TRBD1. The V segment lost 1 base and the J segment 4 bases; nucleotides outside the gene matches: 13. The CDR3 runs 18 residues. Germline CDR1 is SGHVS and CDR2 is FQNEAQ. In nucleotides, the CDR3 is TGTGCCAGCAGCTTAGTGATTATCGGACAGGGGTCCCCCTATGGCTACACCTTC. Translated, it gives CASSLVIIGQGSPYGYTF.

DNA for the CDR3: TGTGCCAGCAGCTTGAGTAGCGGGAGAGGGGAGACCCAGTACTTC. Residues: CASSLSSGRGETQYF. This sequence joins TRBV5-6 and TRBJ2-5, with 9 bases aligning to TRBD2. J gave up 5 bases and V 1 base, and 6 bases lay outside the gene matches. This CDR3 has 15 residues. The germline V gene has CDR1 SGHDT and CDR2 YYEEEE.

For the CDR3, the DNA is TGTGCCAGCAGCTCACAGGGGCGAGGCACTGAAGCTTTCTTT. As protein: CASSSQGRGTEAFF. The rearrangement uses TRBV7-3 and TRBJ1-1, with 7 bases lining up with TRBD1. The germline CDR1 and CDR2 sequences are SGHTA and FQGTGA. The CDR3 runs to 14 residues. V gave up 4 bases and J gave up 4 bases; unmatched junction bases: 6.

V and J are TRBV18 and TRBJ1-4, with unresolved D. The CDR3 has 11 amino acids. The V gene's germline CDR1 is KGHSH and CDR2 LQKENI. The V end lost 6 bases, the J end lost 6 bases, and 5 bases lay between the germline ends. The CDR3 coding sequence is TGTGCCAGCTCTCCGGATGAAAAACTGTTTTTT. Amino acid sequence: CASSPDEKLFF. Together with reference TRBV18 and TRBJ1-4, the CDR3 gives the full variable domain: NAGVMQNPRHLVRRRGQEARLRCSPMKGHSHVYWYRQLPEEGLKFMVYLQKENIIDESGMPKERFSAEFPKEGPSILRIQQVVRGDSAAYFCASSPDEKLFFGSGTQLSVL.

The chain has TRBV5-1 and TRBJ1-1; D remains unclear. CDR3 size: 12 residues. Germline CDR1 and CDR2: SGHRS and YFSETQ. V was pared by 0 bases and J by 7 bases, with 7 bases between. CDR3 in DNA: TGCGCCAGCAGCTTGGGTGTCAGTGAAGCTTTCTTT. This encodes CASSLGVSEAFF.

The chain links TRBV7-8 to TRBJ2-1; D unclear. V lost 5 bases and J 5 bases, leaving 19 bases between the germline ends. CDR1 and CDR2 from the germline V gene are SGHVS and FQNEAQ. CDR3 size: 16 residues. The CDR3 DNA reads TGTGCCAGCAGCCGTCTTAACGGAAGAACTAACAATGAGCAGTTCTTC. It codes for CASSRLNGRTNNEQFF. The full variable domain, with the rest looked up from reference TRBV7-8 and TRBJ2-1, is GAGVSQSPRYKVAKRGQDVALRCDPISGHVSLFWYQQALGQGPEFLTYFQNEAQLDKSGLPSDRFFAERPEGSVSTLKIQRTQQEDSAVYLCASSRLNGRTNNEQFFGPGTRLTVL.

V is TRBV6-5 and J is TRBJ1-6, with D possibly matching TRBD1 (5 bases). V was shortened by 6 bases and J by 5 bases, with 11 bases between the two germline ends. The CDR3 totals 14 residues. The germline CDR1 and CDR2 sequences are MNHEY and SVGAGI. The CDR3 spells CASSREFNNSPLHF. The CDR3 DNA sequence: TGTGCCAGCAGCAGGGAATTTAATAATTCACCCCTCCACTTT.

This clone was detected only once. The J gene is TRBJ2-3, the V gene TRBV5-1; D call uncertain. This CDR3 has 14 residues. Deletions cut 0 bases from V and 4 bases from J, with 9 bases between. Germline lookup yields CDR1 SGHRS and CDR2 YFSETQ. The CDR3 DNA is TGCGCCAGCAGCTTGGTTAGCATCTCAGATACGCAGTATTTT. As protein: CASSLVSISDTQYF. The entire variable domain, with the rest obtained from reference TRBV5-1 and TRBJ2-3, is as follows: KAGVTQTPRYLIKTRGQQVTLSCSPISGHRSVSWYQQTPGQGLQFLFEYFSETQRNKGNFPGRFSGRQFSNSRSEMNVSTLELGDSALYLCASSLVSISDTQYFGPGTRLTVL.

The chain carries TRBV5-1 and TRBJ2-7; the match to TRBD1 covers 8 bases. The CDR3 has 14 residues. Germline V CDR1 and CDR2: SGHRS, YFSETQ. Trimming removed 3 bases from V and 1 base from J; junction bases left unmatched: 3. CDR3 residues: CASSWTGSSYEQYF. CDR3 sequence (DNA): TGCGCCAGCAGCTGGACAGGGTCTTCCTACGAGCAGTACTTC.

CDR3 sequence: CASSLVGGNQPQHF. The CDR3 DNA reads TGCGCCAGCAGCTTGGTAGGGGGCAATCAGCCCCAGCATTTT. The chain carries TRBV5-1 and TRBJ1-5; D may be TRBD1 (5 bases). The CDR3 length is 14 residues. CDR1 SGHRS and CDR2 YFSETQ come from the germline V gene. The ends were cut back, 0 bases at V and 2 bases at J, with 6 bases in the middle.

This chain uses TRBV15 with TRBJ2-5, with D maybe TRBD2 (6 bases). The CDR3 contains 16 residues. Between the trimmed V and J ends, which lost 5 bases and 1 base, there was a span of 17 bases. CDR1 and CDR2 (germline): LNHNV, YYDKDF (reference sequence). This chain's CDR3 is CATSGPERGFQETQYF. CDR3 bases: TGTGCCACCAGCGGACCAGAACGGGGGTTCCAAGAGACCCAGTACTTC. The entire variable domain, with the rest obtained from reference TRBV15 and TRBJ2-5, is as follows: DAMVIQNPRYQVTQFGKPVTLSCSQTLNHNVMYWYQQKSSQAPKLLFHYYDKDFNNEADTPDNFQSRRPNTSFCFLDIRSPGLGDTAMYLCATSGPERGFQETQYFGPGTRLLVL.

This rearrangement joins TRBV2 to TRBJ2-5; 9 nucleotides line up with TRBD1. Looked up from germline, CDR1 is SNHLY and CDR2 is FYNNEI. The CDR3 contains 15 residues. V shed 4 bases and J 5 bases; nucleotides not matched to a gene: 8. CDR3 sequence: CASSVEQGAGETQYF. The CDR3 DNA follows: TGTGCCAGCAGTGTTGAACAGGGGGCGGGGGAGACCCAGTACTTC.

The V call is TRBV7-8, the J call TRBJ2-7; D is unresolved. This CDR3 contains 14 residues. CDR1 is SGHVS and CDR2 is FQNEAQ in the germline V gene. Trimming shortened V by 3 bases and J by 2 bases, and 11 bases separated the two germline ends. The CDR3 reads CASSFETSPYEQYF. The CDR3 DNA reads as TGTGCCAGCAGCTTCGAGACAAGCCCCTACGAGCAGTACTTC.